These 12 T cell receptor beta chains were all obtained from the same sample, sequenced in a study of blood T cell repertoires in COVID-19. Sequenced by immunoSEQ multiplex PCR; TCRdb stores in-frame clones only, minus some. The data contain 150,000 to 200,000 clones, more than 85% of them singletons. Sequencing input: peripheral blood. These receptors came from a man in his sixties or seventies with active or convalescent COVID-19.

The V call is TRBV19, the J call TRBJ2-5; 7 bases line up with TRBD2. Per germline, CDR1 LNHDA and CDR2 SQIVND (reference sequence). The CDR3 contains 16 residues. Trimming took 7 bases from V and 1 from J; bases not matched to a gene: 12. The CDR3 spells CASTPRGEGSQETQYF. The CDR3 DNA reads as TGTGCCAGTACCCCGCGTGGGGAGGGAAGCCAAGAGACCCAGTACTTC. The variable domain in full, with the rest retrieved from reference TRBV19 and TRBJ2-5, is DGGITQSPKYLFRKEGQNVTLSCEQNLNHDAMYWYRQDPGQGLRLIYYSQIVNDFQKGDIAEGYSVSREKKESFPLTVTSAQKNPTAFYLCASTPRGEGSQETQYFGPGTRLLVL.

The chain has TRBV10-3 and TRBJ2-5; no definite D call. Per germline, CDR1 ENHRY and CDR2 SYGVKD. V dropped 1 base and J dropped 0 bases, with 12 bases sitting between them. The length of the CDR3 is 16 residues. The CDR3 nucleotides read TGTGCCATCAGTGAGTTGGCAAGTGTCGACCAAGAGACCCAGTACTTC. It is translated as CAISELASVDQETQYF.

The chain links TRBV6-5 to TRBJ1-3; D gene unclear. CDR3 length: 13 residues. Trimming took 5 bases from V and 5 from J, leaving 10 bases between them. Germline V gene sequence: CDR1 MNHEY, CDR2 SVGAGI. CDR3 residues: CASSRDIRNTIYF. The DNA for the CDR3 is TGTGCCAGCAGTCGCGACATTCGAAACACCATATATTTT.

The chain has TRBV11-3 and TRBJ1-6; no clear D. The V gene lost 6 bases and the J gene lost 3 bases, with 9 bases spanning the gap. The length of the CDR3 is 14 residues. Germline V gene lookup returns CDR1 SGHNT and CDR2 YENEEA. CDR3 loop: CASSAGLYNSPLHF. The CDR3 DNA reads as TGTGCCAGCAGTGCCGGACTCTATAATTCACCCCTCCACTTT.

This rearrangement joins TRBV19 to TRBJ1-2; D call uncertain. Trimming removed 0 bases at V and 4 bases at J, with 9 bases between. Per germline, CDR1 LNHDA and CDR2 SQIVND (reference sequence). CDR3 size: 14 residues. CDR3 coding DNA: TGTGCCAGTAGTATAGAGCGAACGGGCTATGGCTACACCTTC. Translation: CASSIERTGYGYTF.

The CDR3 protein is CAISGSSLAGGGQQYF. CDR3 sequence (DNA): TGTGCCATCAGTGGCTCGTCACTAGCGGGAGGAGGCCAGCAGTACTTC. This chain joins TRBV10-3 and TRBJ2-7; 12 bases agree with TRBD2. Trimming at V came to 4 bases and at J to 8 bases, leaving 12 bases not matched to a gene. The CDR3 has 16 amino acids. Germline CDR1 is ENHRY and CDR2 is SYGVKD.

This clone was seen only once. The chain combines TRBV29-1 with TRBJ2-5; the D gene is possibly TRBD1 (5 bases). CDR1 is SQVTM, CDR2 ANQGSEA, per germline. V was trimmed by 4 bases and J by 3 bases, leaving 6 bases between them. The CDR3 contains 11 residues. In DNA, the CDR3 is TGCAGCGTTGCCAGGGAAGAGACCCAGTACTTC. Amino acid sequence: CSVAREETQYF. The whole variable domain, remainder taken from reference TRBV29-1 and TRBJ2-5, is SAVISQKPSRDICQRGTSLTIQCQVDSQVTMMFWYRQQPGQSLTLIATANQGSEATYESGFVIDKFPISRPNLTFSTLTVSNMSPEDSSIYLCSVAREETQYFGPGTRLLVL.

The J gene is TRBJ2-7, the V gene TRBV5-6; D not resolved. The CDR3 extends over 13 amino acids. Looked up from germline, CDR1 is SGHDT and CDR2 is YYEEEE. Trimming took off 3 bases at V and 7 bases at J, with 14 bases between the two ends. CDR3 in DNA: TGTGCCAGCAGCTCGACATGGCTGAGTGAGCAGTACTTC. Its translation: CASSSTWLSEQYF.

A single count supports this clone. At one end the junction does not follow the germline gene, possibly because of a read error. The J gene is TRBJ1-4, the V gene TRBV6-1; no clear D gene. Germline V gene sequence: CDR1 MNHNS, CDR2 SASEGT. The CDR3 sequence is 12 residues long. The CDR3 is CASREVIGELFF. The CDR3 DNA sequence: TGTGCCAGCAGAGAAGTCATCGGGGAACTGTTTTTT.

The chain uses TRBV6-2 or TRBV6-3 and TRBJ1-5; unclear D gene. Germline CDR1 MNHEY, CDR2 SVGEGT. This CDR3 comprises 14 residues. V shed 2 bases and J shed 5 bases, with 10 bases lying between them. CDR3 region: CASSYMYEDQPQHF. CDR3 DNA: TGTGCCAGCAGTTACATGTACGAGGATCAGCCCCAGCATTTT.

The chain carries TRBV2 and TRBJ1-5, with 7 bases fitting TRBD1. CDR3 length equals 15 residues. Trimming at V came to 6 bases and at J to 4 bases, leaving 9 bases not matched to a gene. The germline CDR1 and CDR2 sequences are SNHLY and FYNNEI. The CDR3 nucleotides read TGTGCCAGCAGGGGCATACAGGGGATTAATCAGCCCCAGCATTTT. Translated, it gives CASRGIQGINQPQHF.

The CDR3 sequence is CASGLGQGARGTDTQYF. CDR3 DNA: TGTGCTAGTGGTTTGGGACAGGGGGCGCGAGGCACAGATACGCAGTATTTT. The V and J genes are TRBV12-5 and TRBJ2-3; 10 bases align to TRBD1. Germline V gene lookup returns CDR1 LGHNT and CDR2 FRNRAP. V was clipped by 1 base and J by 1 base; unmatched bases: 5. The CDR3 sequence is 17 residues long.